What follows are 25 T cell receptor beta chains derived from one specimen sequenced in a study of blood T cell repertoires in COVID-19. The protocol was immunoSEQ multiplex PCR, while the TCRdb copy is restricted to in-frame clones and leaves out a portion. Among about 270,000 clones listed, about 88% were seen once. Input material: PBMCs or T cells enriched from blood (not recorded which). Receptors were obtained from a woman aged 55-70 years in a cohort exposed to, infected with or recovered from COVID-19 (not recorded which).

This clone was seen a single time. This sequence joins TRBV6-5 and TRBJ1-3, with a possible D match to TRBD1 (6 bases). The CDR3 spans 14 residues. Germline V gene data show CDR1 as MNHEY and CDR2 as SVGAGI. V shed 4 bases and J shed 4 bases, with 11 bases lying between them. Here the CDR3 reads CASSSGAIGNTIYF. The CDR3, as DNA: TGTGCCAGCAGTTCAGGGGCGATCGGAAACACCATATATTTT.

The chain carries TRBV3-1 (or the pseudogene TRBV3-2) and TRBJ1-1; 9 bases agree with TRBD1. The CDR3 consists of 16 residues. V trimming: 7 bases; J trimming: 5 bases; junction bases outside the gene matches: 14. Germline V CDR1 and CDR2: LGHDT, YNNKEL (reference sequence). The CDR3 DNA reads as TGTGCCAGCATTCGGACCTTCACAGGGGGCGTTACTGAAGCTTTCTTT. The encoded protein is CASIRTFTGGVTEAFF.

This chain joins TRBV3-1 (or the pseudogene TRBV3-2) and TRBJ2-7; D may be TRBD2 (6 bases). The V end lost 2 bases, the J end lost 8 bases, and 19 bases lay between the germline ends. This CDR3 region has 15 residues. CDR1 is LGHDT, CDR2 YNNKEL, per germline (reference sequence). The CDR3, as DNA: TGTGCCAGCAGCCAAACCCGGGAGCTTCGTTTTAAGCAGTACTTC. Its translation: CASSQTRELRFKQYF.

This chain joins TRBV7-3 and TRBJ2-3; TRBD2 matches 7 bases. Losses at the gene ends were 1 base for V and 5 bases for J; bases not matched to a gene: 9. The CDR3 spans 16 residues. Germline values: CDR1 SGHTA, CDR2 FQGTGA. The CDR3 is CASSLSPREVGDTQYF. The CDR3 bases are TGTGCCAGCAGCTTAAGTCCTCGGGAGGTGGGAGATACGCAGTATTTT.

For the CDR3, the DNA is TGTGCCAGCAGCTTAGGGACAGGCGCGAACACCGGGGAGCTGTTTTTT. This gives the protein CASSLGTGANTGELFF. The rearrangement joins TRBV7-9 to TRBJ2-2, with 7 bases fitting TRBD1. The CDR3 spans 16 residues. CDR1 SEHNR and CDR2 FQNEAQ come from the germline V gene (reference sequence). V lost 1 base to trimming and J lost 0 bases; unmatched junction nucleotides: 2. Full variable domain (remainder filled in from reference TRBV7-9 and TRBJ2-2): DTGVSQNPRHKITKRGQNVTFRCDPISEHNRLYWYRQTLGQGPEFLTYFQNEAQLEKSRLLSDRFSAERPKGSFSTLEIQRTEQGDSAMYLCASSLGTGANTGELFFGEGSRLTVL.

V gene TRBV11-1 combines with J gene TRBJ2-1; 12 nucleotides agree with TRBD2. The junction had 5 bases not matched to a gene; V was cut back by 1 base and J by 13 bases. Per the germline V gene, CDR1 is SGHAT and CDR2 is FQDESV (reference sequence). CDR3 length equals 14 residues. CDR3 amino acids: CASSLGLAGGPQFF. Written as DNA, the CDR3 is TGTGCCAGCAGCTTAGGGCTAGCGGGAGGGCCTCAGTTCTTC. Combining the CDR3 with reference TRBV11-1 and TRBJ2-1 gives the whole variable domain EAEVAQSPRYKITEKSQAVAFWCDPISGHATLYWYRQILGQGPELLVQFQDESVVDDSQLPKDRFSAERLKGVDSTLKIQPAELGDSAMYLCASSLGLAGGPQFFGPGTRLTVL.

The chain links TRBV4-3 to TRBJ2-3; TRBD1 matches at 8 bases. The junction had 10 bases not matched to a gene; V was cut back by 6 bases and J by 5 bases. The CDR3 contains 15 residues. CDR1 is LGHNA and CDR2 is YSLEER in the germline V gene. As DNA, the CDR3 is TGCGCCAGCAGGCAACGCCAGGGGGCTGGAGATACGCAGTATTTT. It encodes CASRQRQGAGDTQYF.

The CDR3 sequence: CASSLWGSGTRNTGELFF. In nucleotides, the CDR3 is TGTGCCAGCAGTTTATGGGGATCCGGGACTCGAAACACCGGGGAGCTGTTTTTT. The rearrangement links TRBV28 to TRBJ2-2, with TRBD2 as a possible D gene (6 bases). Germline CDR1 and CDR2: MDHEN and SYDVKM. This CDR3 region has 18 residues. Trimming shortened V by 0 bases and J by 2 bases, and 16 bases separated the two germline ends.

The rearrangement joins TRBV3-1 (or the pseudogene TRBV3-2) to TRBJ2-1; perhaps TRBD2 as D (6 bases). Germline V gene data show CDR1 as LGHDT and CDR2 as YNNKEL (reference sequence). The V end lost 4 bases, the J end lost 2 bases, and 12 bases lay between the germline ends. CDR3 length: 15 residues. CDR3: CASSLSGYPYNEQFF. DNA for the CDR3: TGTGCCAGCAGCCTCAGCGGGTATCCCTACAATGAGCAGTTCTTC.

The genes are TRBV7-9 and TRBJ2-6, with D unclear. This CDR3 spans 14 amino acids. The V gene lost 8 bases and the J gene lost 0 bases, with 8 bases spanning the gap. CDR1 and CDR2 from the germline V gene are SEHNR and FQNEAQ (reference sequence). The CDR3 loop is CASVNSSGANVLTF. The CDR3, as DNA: TGTGCCAGCGTAAATAGCTCTGGGGCCAACGTCCTGACTTTC.

J is TRBJ2-1 and V is TRBV19; possibly TRBD2 for D (5 bases). Germline-derived CDR1 and CDR2 are LNHDA and SQIVND (reference sequence). CDR3 size: 14 residues. Trimming removed 5 bases from V and 1 base from J, with 9 bases in between. The CDR3 DNA is TGTGCCAGTAGTCGCCGGGATTCCTACAATGAGCAGTTCTTC. Translated: CASSRRDSYNEQFF.

The V gene is TRBV18, the J gene TRBJ2-1; a weak D match, TRBD2 (6 bases). The CDR3 has 15 residues. Trimming removed 7 bases at V and 6 bases at J, with 19 bases between. Germline V gene data show CDR1 as KGHSH and CDR2 as LQKENI. The CDR3 DNA reads TGTGCCAGCTGGAGGGGCCTTACTACGAGCAATGAGCAGTTCTTC. Its translation is CASWRGLTTSNEQFF.

In this sample, this clone turned up a few times. V usage is TRBV19 and J usage is TRBJ1-5; 8 nucleotides align to TRBD1. Germline V gene data show CDR1 as LNHDA and CDR2 as SQIVND (reference sequence). V shed 4 bases, J shed 5 bases, and the junction held 10 bases outside the gene matches. The CDR3 contains 16 residues. DNA of the CDR3: TGTGCCAGTAGTAGCACCCGGGACAGGAAATATCAGCCCCAGCATTTT. This codes for CASSSTRDRKYQPQHF.

This clone came up once. This sequence joins TRBV19 and TRBJ1-2; a weak D match, TRBD1 (5 bases). Germline lookup yields CDR1 LNHDA and CDR2 SQIVND (reference sequence). The V and J ends lost 6 bases and 5 bases respectively, with 16 bases between them. This CDR3 region has 14 residues. The CDR3 protein is CASRGWTYSYGYTF. The CDR3 DNA reads as TGTGCCAGTAGGGGATGGACATATAGTTATGGCTACACCTTC.

The chain carries TRBV30 and TRBJ1-1, with D unresolved. From germline, CDR1 is GTSNPN and CDR2 SVGIG (reference sequence). CDR3 length: 11 amino acids. The V and J ends lost 3 bases and 5 bases respectively, with 7 bases between them. The chain's CDR3 is CAWREYTEAFF. DNA for the CDR3: TGTGCCTGGAGGGAGTATACTGAAGCTTTCTTT. The variable domain in full, completed from reference TRBV30 and TRBJ1-1, reads SQTIHQWPATLVQPVGSPLSLECTVEGTSNPNLYWYRQAAGRGLQLLFYSVGIGQISSEVPQNLSASRPQDRQFILSSKKLLLSDSGFYLCAWREYTEAFFGQGTRLTVV.

The gene calls are TRBV5-8 and TRBJ2-5, with D possibly being TRBD2 (5 bases). Trimming pared 4 bases from V and 1 base from J, leaving 11 bases between. CDR3 length equals 14 residues. From germline, CDR1 is SGHTS and CDR2 YDEGEE. The CDR3 sequence: CASSPGVIQETQYF. CDR3 in DNA: TGTGCCAGCAGCCCCGGGGTGATCCAAGAGACCCAGTACTTC.

The chain has TRBV11-2 and TRBJ2-3; 7 bases agree with TRBD1. J was trimmed by 2 bases and V by 4 bases; bases with no gene match: 6. The CDR3 sequence is 15 residues long. The germline V gene has CDR1 SGHAT and CDR2 FQNNGV. CDR3 amino acids: CASSWGQQTTDTQYF. CDR3 sequence (DNA): TGTGCCAGCAGCTGGGGACAGCAAACCACAGATACGCAGTATTTT.

This chain connects TRBV2 to TRBJ1-2, with TRBD1 matching 7 bases. Per germline, CDR1 SNHLY and CDR2 FYNNEI. The J segment lost 5 bases and the V segment lost 6 bases, leaving 9 bases of the junction unmatched. The CDR3 loop spans 14 amino acids. CDR3: CASRIGQAVYGYTF. In DNA, the CDR3 is TGTGCCAGCAGAATCGGACAGGCAGTTTATGGCTACACCTTC. Drawing the rest from reference TRBV2 and TRBJ1-2, the complete variable domain is EPEVTQTPSHQVTQMGQEVILRCVPISNHLYFYWYRQILGQKVEFLVSFYNNEISEKSEIFDDQFSVERPDGSNFTLKIRSTKLEDSAMYFCASRIGQAVYGYTFGSGTRLTVV.

J is TRBJ2-7 and V is TRBV27, with 7 nucleotides matching TRBD1. Germline values: CDR1 MNHEY, CDR2 SMNVEV (reference sequence). The V and J ends lost 6 bases and 3 bases, in that order; junction bases with no gene match: 5. This CDR3 is 13 amino acids long. CDR3 residues: CASRPGQNYEQYF. In DNA form, the CDR3 reads TGTGCCAGCAGGCCGGGACAGAACTACGAGCAGTACTTC.

The CDR3 spells CASSPKGNQPQHF. The CDR3 region has the DNA TGTGCCAGCAGCCCCAAGGGGAATCAGCCCCAGCATTTT. The chain combines TRBV7-8 with TRBJ1-5, with a tentative D call TRBD1 (5 bases). Germline assignment: CDR1 SGHVS and CDR2 FQNEAQ. V was clipped by 5 bases and J by 4 bases, with 9 bases between them. CDR3 length equals 13 residues.

V is TRBV12-3 or TRBV12-4 and J is TRBJ1-5; the D gene is possibly TRBD1 (5 bases). The V end lost 6 bases, the J end lost 9 bases, and 15 bases lay between the germline ends. The CDR3 sequence is 13 residues long. The CDR3 DNA is TGTGCCAGCAGCCCAGGGTCCCCCGGGCCCCAGCATTTT. Protein sequence: CASSPGSPGPQHF.

The chain couples TRBV30 to TRBJ1-1; no clear D gene. Germline V gene data show CDR1 as GTSNPN and CDR2 as SVGIG (reference sequence). There are 11 residues in the CDR3. Trimming cost V 8 bases and J 2 bases, with 9 bases left between them. CDR3 region: CANQRNTEAFF. The CDR3 coding sequence is TGTGCCAACCAGCGCAACACTGAAGCTTTCTTT.

V is TRBV7-3 and J is TRBJ2-7; 9 positions match TRBD1. V lost 2 bases, J lost 4 bases, and 6 bases stayed unmatched. The CDR3 contains 15 residues. Germline loops: CDR1 SGHTA, CDR2 FQGTGA. CDR3 nucleotides: TGTGCCAGCAGCTTAGCGGGACAGGGTCCTTACGAGCAGTACTTC. It specifies CASSLAGQGPYEQYF.

V is TRBV5-8 and J is TRBJ2-1, with 7 nucleotides matching TRBD2. The germline CDR1 and CDR2 sequences are SGHTS and YDEGEE. V was pared by 0 bases and J by 3 bases, with 3 bases of the junction left unmatched. CDR3 length: 15 amino acids. The CDR3 bases are TGTGCCAGCAGCTTGGGACTAGCAGACTACAATGAGCAGTTCTTC. Encoded protein: CASSLGLADYNEQFF.

The J gene is TRBJ1-5, the V gene TRBV28, with a weak D call TRBD1 (5 bases). Trimming shortened V by 6 bases and J by 5 bases, and 11 bases separated the two germline ends. This CDR3 has 13 residues. Per the germline V gene, CDR1 is MDHEN and CDR2 is SYDVKM. The CDR3 sequence is CASRGAMDQPQHF. CDR3 DNA sequence: TGTGCCAGCAGAGGGGCAATGGATCAGCCCCAGCATTTT.